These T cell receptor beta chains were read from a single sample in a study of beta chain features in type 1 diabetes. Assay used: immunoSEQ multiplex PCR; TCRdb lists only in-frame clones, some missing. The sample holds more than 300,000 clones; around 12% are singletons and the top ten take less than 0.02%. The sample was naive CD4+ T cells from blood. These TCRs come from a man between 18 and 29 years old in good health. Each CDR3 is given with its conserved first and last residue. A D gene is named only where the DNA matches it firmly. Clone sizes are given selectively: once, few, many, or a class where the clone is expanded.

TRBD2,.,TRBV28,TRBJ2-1,TGTGCCAGCAGTTTTTCCGTTAGCGGGAGGCACAGCTCCTACAATGAGCAGTTCTTC,CASSFSVSGRHSSYNEQFF
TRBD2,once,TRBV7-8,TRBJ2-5,TGTGCCAGCAGCTTACTACTAGCGGGGGGAGGGAAGACCCAGTACTTC,CASSLLLAGGGKTQYF
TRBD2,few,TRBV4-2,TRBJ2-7,TGTGCCAGCAGCCAAGAGGTCCTAGCGGGGGAGCTCTACGAGCAGTACTTC,CASSQEVLAGELYEQYF
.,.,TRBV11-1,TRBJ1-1,TGTGCCAGCAGCTCTATAAAGGGGAGGACTGAAGCTTTCTTT,CASSSIKGRTEAFF
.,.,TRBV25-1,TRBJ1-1,TGTGCCAGCAGTGAATCACCAGTGAACACTGAAGCTTTCTTT,CASSESPVNTEAFF
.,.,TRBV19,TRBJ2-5,TGTGCCAGTAGTATCCAGGGTGTCGAGACCCAGTACTTC,CASSIQGVETQYF
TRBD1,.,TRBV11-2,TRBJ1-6,TGTGCCAGCAGCCCCCGGACAGGGAATTCACCCCTCCACTTT,CASSPRTGNSPLHF
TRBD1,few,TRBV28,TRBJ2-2,TGTGCCAGCAGTTTATTTAGTGGGACAGGCCATTTGAACACCGGGGAGCTGTTTTTT,CASSLFSGTGHLNTGELFF
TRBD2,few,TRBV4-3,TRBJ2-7,TGCGCCAGCAGCCAAGAAGGAGGTCTGGCGGGAGGCTACGAGCAGTACTTC,CASSQEGGLAGGYEQYF
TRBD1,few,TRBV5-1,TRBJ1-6,TGCGCCAGCTCGGGAGACAGGGCCGCACCCCTCCACTTT,CASSGDRAAPLHF
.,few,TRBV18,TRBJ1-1,TGTGCCAGCTCACCGGGGCTGAACACTGAAGCTTTCTTT,CASSPGLNTEAFF
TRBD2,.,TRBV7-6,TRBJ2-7,TGTGCCAGCAGGCCAGCGGGGCGGGGGGACTCCTACGAGCAGTACTTC,CASRPAGRGDSYEQYF
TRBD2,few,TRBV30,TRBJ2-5,TGTGCCTGGAGTGTACTAATAGCGGGGGCAGAGACCCAGTACTTC,CAWSVLIAGAETQYF
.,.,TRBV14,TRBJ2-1,TGTGCCAGCAGCCGTAAGGACTGGGCCGATGAGCAGTTCTTC,CASSRKDWADEQFF
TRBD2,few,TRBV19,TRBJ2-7,TGTGCCAGTAGTAGTAGGACTAGCCGCGAGCAGTACTTC,CASSSRTSREQYF
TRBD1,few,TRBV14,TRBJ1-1,TGTGCCAGCAGCCCGGGACAGGGGGCCCTCAAGTTT,CASSPGQGALKF
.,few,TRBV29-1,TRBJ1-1,TGCAGCGTCCGGAGGATACGTCGGCGCTCCGTGGGAGCTTTCTTT,CSVRRIRRRSVGAFF
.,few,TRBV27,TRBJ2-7,TGTGCCAGCAGTTTTTTATCAGTTTTCGGGGGATACGAGCAGTACTTC,CASSFLSVFGGYEQYF
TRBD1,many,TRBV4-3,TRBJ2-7,TGCGCCAGCAGCCAAGATCTGGGGGACAGCTACGAGCAGTACTTC,CASSQDLGDSYEQYF
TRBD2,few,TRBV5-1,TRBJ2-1,TGCGCCAGCAGCTTTGGGCTAGCGGGAGATGGTGAGCAGTTCTTC,CASSFGLAGDGEQFF
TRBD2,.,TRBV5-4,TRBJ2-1,TGTGCCAGCAGCTTGGATCTAGCGGGGGACAATGAGCAGTTCTTC,CASSLDLAGDNEQFF
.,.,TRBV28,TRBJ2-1,TGTGCCAGCAGTTTGGGAGGAAGAGAGCAGTTCTTC,CASSLGGREQFF
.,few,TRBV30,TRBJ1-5,TGTGCCTGGAGTGCGGGGGAGAATCAGCCCCAGCATTTT,CAWSAGENQPQHF
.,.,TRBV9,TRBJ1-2,TGTGCCAGCAGCGTAACCCATCAACAGGCTAACTATGGCTACACCTTC,CASSVTHQQANYGYTF
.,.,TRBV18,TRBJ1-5,TGTGCCAGCTCACCACGGCAGGGGCGAGGGGCCCAGCATTTT,CASSPRQGRGAQHF
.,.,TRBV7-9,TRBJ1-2,TGTGCCAGCAGCTTAACCGGGACTTCCAGATCCTATGGCTACACCTTC,CASSLTGTSRSYGYTF
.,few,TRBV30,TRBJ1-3,TGTGCCTGGAGTGCTGGACAGTTCTCTGGAAACACCATATATTTT,CAWSAGQFSGNTIYF
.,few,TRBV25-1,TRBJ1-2,TGTGCCAGCAGTGGGGGGACTTGGGGTGGTGGCTACACCTTC,CASSGGTWGGGYTF
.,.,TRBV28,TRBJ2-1,TGTGCCAGCAGGAACAGGGCGAGCGCCTACAATGAGCAGTTCTTC,CASRNRASAYNEQFF
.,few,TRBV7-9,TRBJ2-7,TGTGCCAGCAGCCTACGGAGGAGCTACGAGCAGTACTTC,CASSLRRSYEQYF
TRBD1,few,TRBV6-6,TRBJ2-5,TGTGCCAGCAGTTACTCCACGAGTCGACAGGGTGAGACCCAGTACTTC,CASSYSTSRQGETQYF
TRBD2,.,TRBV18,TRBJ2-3,TGTGCCAGCTCACCAACTAGCGGGGGGCCCACAGATACGCAGTATTTT,CASSPTSGGPTDTQYF
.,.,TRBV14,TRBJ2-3,TGTGCCAGCAGCCAAGGAGGCAGCACAGATACGCAGTATTTT,CASSQGGSTDTQYF
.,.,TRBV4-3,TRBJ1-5,TGCGCCAGCAGCCTACGACAGGGCAATCAGCCCCAGCATTTT,CASSLRQGNQPQHF
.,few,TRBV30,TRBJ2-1,TGTGCCTGGACTGCATTGCCCGGGAATGAGCAGTTCTTC,CAWTALPGNEQFF
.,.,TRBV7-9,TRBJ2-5,TGTGCCAGCAGCTTCGGGCAAGAGACCCAGTACTTC,CASSFGQETQYF
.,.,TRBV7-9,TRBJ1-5,TGTGCCAGCTCGGTCGGGGGTCCCGAGCCCCAGCATTTT,CASSVGGPEPQHF
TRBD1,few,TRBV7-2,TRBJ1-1,TGTGCCAGCAGCTGGGGACAGGGGGCGGGTGAAGCTTTCTTT,CASSWGQGAGEAFF
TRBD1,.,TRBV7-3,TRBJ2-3,TGTGCCAGCAGTCGGACAGGGGGCACAGATACGCAGTATTTT,CASSRTGGTDTQYF
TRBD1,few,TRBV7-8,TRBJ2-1,TGTGCCAGCAGCCCGGGACAGGGGAACAGGAATGAGCAGTTCTTC,CASSPGQGNRNEQFF
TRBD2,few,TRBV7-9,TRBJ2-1,TGTGCCAGCAGCTTTAGGATTGGTCGGCTAGCGGGAGGGTATGAGCAGTTCTTC,CASSFRIGRLAGGYEQFF
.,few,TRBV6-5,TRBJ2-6,TGTGCCAGCAGTTACAGGAGCTCTGGGGCCAACGTCCTGACTTTC,CASSYRSSGANVLTF
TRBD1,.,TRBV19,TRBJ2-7,TGTGCCAGCAGGACAGGGCTTAGCTCCTACGAGCAGTACTTC,CASRTGLSSYEQYF
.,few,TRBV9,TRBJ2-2,TGTGCCAGCAGCCTTTCGCCGACTAGGGACACCGGGGAGCTGTTTTTT,CASSLSPTRDTGELFF
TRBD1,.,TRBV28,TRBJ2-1,TGTGCCAGCAGTCTACAGGGGGAGCAGTTCTTC,CASSLQGEQFF
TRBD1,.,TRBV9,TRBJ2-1,TGTGCCAGCAGCCAGGGGACAGTATCCTACAATGAGCAGTTCTTC,CASSQGTVSYNEQFF